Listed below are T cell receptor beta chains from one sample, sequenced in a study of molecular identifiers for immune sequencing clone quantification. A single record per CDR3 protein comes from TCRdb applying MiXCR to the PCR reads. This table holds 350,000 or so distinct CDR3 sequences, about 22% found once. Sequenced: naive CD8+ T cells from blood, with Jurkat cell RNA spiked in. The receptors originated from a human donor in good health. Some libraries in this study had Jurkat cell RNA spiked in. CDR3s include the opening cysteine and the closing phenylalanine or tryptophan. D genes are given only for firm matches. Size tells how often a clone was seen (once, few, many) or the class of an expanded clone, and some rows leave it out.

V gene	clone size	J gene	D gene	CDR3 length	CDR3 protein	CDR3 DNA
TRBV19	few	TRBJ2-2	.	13	CASSIWNTGELFF	TGTGCCAGTAGTATTTGGAACACCGGGGAGCTGTTTTTT
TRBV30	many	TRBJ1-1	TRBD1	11	CAWGTAAEAFF	TGTGCCTGGGGGACAGCCGCTGAAGCTTTCTTT
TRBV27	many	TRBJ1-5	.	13	CASSQSANQPQHF	TGTGCCAGCAGCCAGTCGGCTAATCAGCCCCAGCATTTT
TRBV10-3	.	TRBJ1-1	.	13	CAVSLTATAEAFF	TGTGCCGTCAGCCTGACAGCAACCGCTGAAGCTTTCTTT
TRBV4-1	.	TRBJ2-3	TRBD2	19	CASSLRAAETSGSTDTQYF	TGCGCCAGCAGCCTCCGGGCGGCCGAGACTAGCGGGAGCACAGATACGCAGTATTTT
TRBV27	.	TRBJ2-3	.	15	CASSPLQGHIDTQYF	TGTGCCAGCAGTCCGCTCCAGGGGCACATAGATACGCAGTATTTT
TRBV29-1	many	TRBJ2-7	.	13	CSVRTGNSYEQYF	TGCAGCGTACGGACGGGGAATTCCTACGAGCAGTACTTC
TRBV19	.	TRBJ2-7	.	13	CASSVTGPSEQYF	TGTGCCAGTAGTGTTACGGGCCCTTCTGAGCAGTACTTC
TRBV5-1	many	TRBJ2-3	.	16	CASSRTVRDGLDTQYF	TGCGCCAGCTCAAGGACAGTCCGAGACGGACTAGATACGCAGTATTTT
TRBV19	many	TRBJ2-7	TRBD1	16	CASSMDPTGTDYEQYF	TGTGCCAGTAGTATGGACCCTACCGGGACAGATTACGAGCAGTACTTC
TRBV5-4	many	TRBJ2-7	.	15	CASSLAFDSSYEQYF	TGTGCCAGCAGCTTGGCCTTCGACAGCTCCTACGAGCAGTACTTC
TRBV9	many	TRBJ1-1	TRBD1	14	CASSGQGMNTEAFF	TGTGCCAGCTCCGGACAGGGGATGAACACTGAAGCTTTCTTT
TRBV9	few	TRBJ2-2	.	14	CASSDPGLAGELFF	TGTGCCAGCAGCGATCCAGGTTTAGCCGGGGAGCTGTTTTTT
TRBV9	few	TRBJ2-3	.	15	CASSAWGRRTDTQYF	TGTGCCAGCAGCGCGTGGGGCAGGCGCACAGATACGCAGTATTTT
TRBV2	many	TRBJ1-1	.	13	CASRNDGNTEAFF	TGTGCCAGCAGAAATGACGGAAACACTGAAGCTTTCTTT
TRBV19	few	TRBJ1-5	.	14	CASSILGMDQPQHF	TGTGCCAGTAGTATTCTGGGGATGGATCAGCCCCAGCATTTT
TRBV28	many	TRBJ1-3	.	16	CASSSGGFRSGNTIYF	TGTGCCAGCAGTTCGGGAGGTTTTCGATCTGGAAACACCATATATTTT
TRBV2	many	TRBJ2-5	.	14	CASGLSGARMTQYF	TGTGCCAGCGGCTTATCGGGGGCTCGAATGACCCAGTACTTC
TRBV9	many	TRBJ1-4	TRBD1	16	CASSPLLGQGNEKLFF	TGTGCCAGCAGCCCCCTATTGGGACAGGGCAATGAAAAACTGTTTTTT
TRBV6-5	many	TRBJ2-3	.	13	CASSYSGVDTQYF	TGTGCCAGCAGTTACTCAGGGGTAGATACGCAGTATTTT
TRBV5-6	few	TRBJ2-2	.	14	CASSPWANTGELFF	TGTGCCAGCAGCCCCTGGGCTAACACCGGGGAGCTGTTTTTT
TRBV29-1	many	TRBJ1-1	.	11	CSVQAPRGAFF	TGCAGCGTTCAGGCCCCGAGGGGAGCTTTCTTT
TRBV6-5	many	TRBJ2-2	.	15	CASSYRDQFTGELFF	TGTGCCAGCAGTTACCGGGATCAGTTCACCGGGGAGCTGTTTTTT
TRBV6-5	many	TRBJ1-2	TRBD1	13	CASSYRTGYGYTF	TGTGCCAGCAGTTATAGGACAGGCTATGGCTACACCTTC
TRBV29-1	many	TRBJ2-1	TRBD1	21	CSVEGVYDRVRLSSSYNEQFF	TGCAGCGTTGAAGGGGTGTACGACAGGGTCCGACTAAGCAGCTCCTACAATGAGCAGTTCTTC
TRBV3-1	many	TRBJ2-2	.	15	CASSQDGSGAGELFF	TGTGCCAGCAGCCAAGACGGCTCAGGAGCCGGGGAGCTGTTTTTT
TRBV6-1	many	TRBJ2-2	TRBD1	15	CASRDLTGATGELFF	TGTGCCAGCAGAGACCTGACAGGGGCCACCGGGGAGCTGTTTTTT
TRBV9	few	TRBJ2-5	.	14	CASSVAQGRETQYF	TGTGCCAGCAGCGTAGCTCAGGGACGAGAGACCCAGTACTTC
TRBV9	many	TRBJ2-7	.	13	CASSVGDSYEQYF	TGTGCCAGCAGCGTAGGAGACTCCTACGAGCAGTACTTC
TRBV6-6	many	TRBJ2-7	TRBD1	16	CASSWGPGQGPYEQYF	TGTGCCAGCAGTTGGGGCCCGGGACAGGGACCATACGAGCAGTACTTC
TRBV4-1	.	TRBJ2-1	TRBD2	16	CASSQDGLAGGAEQFF	TGCGCCAGCAGCCAAGACGGACTAGCGGGGGGGGCTGAGCAGTTCTTC
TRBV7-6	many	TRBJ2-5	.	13	CASSGGFQETQYF	TGTGCCAGCTCCGGGGGATTTCAAGAGACCCAGTACTTC
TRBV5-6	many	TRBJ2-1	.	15	CASSPNSDSYNEQFF	TGTGCCAGCAGCCCAAACTCCGACTCCTACAATGAGCAGTTCTTC
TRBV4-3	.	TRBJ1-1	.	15	CASSPTSGRDTEAFF	TGCGCCAGCAGCCCCACATCGGGCCGGGACACTGAAGCTTTCTTT
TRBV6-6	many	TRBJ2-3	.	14	CASSSSSLRGTQYF	TGTGCCAGCAGTTCGTCCTCCCTGCGGGGTACGCAGTATTTT
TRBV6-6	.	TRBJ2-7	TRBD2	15	CATTPSTGTRGERYF	TGTGCCACGACACCTTCTACCGGGACTAGGGGCGAGCGGTACTTC
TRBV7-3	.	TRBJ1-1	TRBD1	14	CASSLQGAGTEALF	TGTGCCAGCAGCTTGCAGGGGGCAGGGACTGAAGCTCTCTTT
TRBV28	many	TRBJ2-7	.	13	CASSPRTAYEQYF	TGTGCCAGCAGTCCAAGGACAGCCTACGAGCAGTACTTC
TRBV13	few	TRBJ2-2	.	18	CASSSDSGRFSNTGELFF	TGTGCCAGCAGCTCAGATAGCGGTAGATTTTCTAACACCGGGGAGCTGTTTTTT
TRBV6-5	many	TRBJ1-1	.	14	CASSYQTGNTEAFF	TGTGCCAGCAGTTACCAAACGGGGAACACTGAAGCTTTCTTT
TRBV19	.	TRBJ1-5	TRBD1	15	CASSWTGESSQPQHF	TGTGCCAGTAGTTGGACAGGAGAGAGCAGTCAGCCCCAGCATTTT
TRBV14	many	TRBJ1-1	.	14	CASSQGVGWTEAFF	TGTGCCAGCAGCCAAGGTGTGGGGTGGACTGAAGCTTTCTTT
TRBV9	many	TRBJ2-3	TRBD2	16	CASSPPSGGYTDTQYF	TGTGCCAGCAGCCCTCCTAGCGGGGGGTACACAGATACGCAGTATTTT
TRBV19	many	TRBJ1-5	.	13	CASSPWGSQPQHF	TGTGCCAGTAGTCCCTGGGGGAGTCAGCCCCAGCATTTT
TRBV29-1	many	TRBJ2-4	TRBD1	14	CSVAGTGGAYIQYF	TGCAGCGTTGCTGGGACAGGGGGAGCATACATTCAGTACTTC
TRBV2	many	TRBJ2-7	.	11	CASRNEYEQYF	TGTGCCAGCAGGAACGAGTACGAGCAGTACTTC
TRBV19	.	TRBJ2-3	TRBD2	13	CASGTSATDTQYF	TGTGCCAGTGGGACTAGCGCCACAGATACGCAGTATTTT
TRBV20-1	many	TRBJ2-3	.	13	CSARGVRADTQYF	TGCAGTGCTAGAGGGGTTAGGGCAGATACGCAGTATTTT
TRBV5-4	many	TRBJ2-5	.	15	CASSLSGTSKETQYF	TGTGCCAGCAGCTTAAGCGGGACATCCAAAGAGACCCAGTACTTC
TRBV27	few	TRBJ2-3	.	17	CASSLSITGLTTDTQYF	TGTGCCAGCAGTTTATCGATTACGGGACTTACCACAGATACGCAGTATTTT
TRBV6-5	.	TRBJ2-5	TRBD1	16	CASGYELGTGEETQYF	TGTGCCAGCGGTTACGAGCTTGGGACAGGGGAAGAGACCCAGTACTTC
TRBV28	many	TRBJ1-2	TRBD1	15	CASSFTQGADYGYTF	TGTGCCAGCAGTTTCACACAGGGGGCAGACTATGGCTACACCTTC
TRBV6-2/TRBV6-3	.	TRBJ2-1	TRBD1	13	CASRWDRGDEQFF	TGTGCCAGCAGGTGGGACAGGGGGGACGAGCAGTTCTTC
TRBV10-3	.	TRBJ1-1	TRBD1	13	CANREQGASEAFF	TGTGCCAACAGGGAGCAGGGGGCTAGTGAAGCTTTCTTT